Listed below are T cell receptor beta chains from one sample, sequenced in a study of shared clonotypes between healthy human individuals. Clones were sequenced by immunoSEQ multiplex PCR, and TCRdb holds only the in-frame ones, with some missing. The table lists hundreds of thousands of clones, around 79% of them singletons. The specimen was memory CD4+ T cells sorted from blood. These receptors all come from a man aged 25 to 40 in good health. Both conserved end residues are part of each CDR3. A D gene is named only where the DNA matches it firmly. The size field is filled for only some rows; it gives once, few, many or a size class.

.	TRBV28	.	TRBJ1-2	TGTGCCAGCACCCTGCCCGGGACATTCTATGGCTACACCTTC	CASTLPGTFYGYTF
.	TRBV7-9	few	TRBJ2-2	TGTGCCAGCAGCTTAGGCGGGAAATATGGCGGGGAGCTGTTTTTT	CASSLGGKYGGELFF
.	TRBV7-2	.	TRBJ2-1	TGTGCCAGCAGCTTAGGTTGGGCTGAGAGTGAGCAGTTCTTC	CASSLGWAESEQFF
.	TRBV19	.	TRBJ1-5	TGTGCCAGTAGCATTGGGGTCAATCAGCCCCAGCATTTT	CASSIGVNQPQHF
TRBD1	TRBV7-9	many	TRBJ2-7	TGTGCCAGCAGCCCCAGGACAGGGGGCCTAGTGGGGGAGCAGTACTTC	CASSPRTGGLVGEQYF
TRBD1	TRBV27	.	TRBJ2-7	TGTGCCAGCAGTTTCGACAGGGAAAGGTACGAGCAGTACTTC	CASSFDRERYEQYF
TRBD1	TRBV7-9	.	TRBJ2-2	TGTGCCAGCAGCTCGGACAGGGGGCTGAACACCGGGGAGCTGTTTTTT	CASSSDRGLNTGELFF
TRBD1	TRBV15	.	TRBJ1-2	TGTGCCACCAGCAGAGACGGGACAGGGGCCTTCTATGGCTACACCTTC	CATSRDGTGAFYGYTF
.	TRBV25-1	.	TRBJ2-7	TGTGCCAGCAGTGGGGGGGCCACCTACGAGCAGTACTTC	CASSGGATYEQYF
TRBD1	TRBV6-4	.	TRBJ2-2	TGTGCCAGCGCGGGACAGGCTGGTGGGGAGCTGTTTTTT	CASAGQAGGELFF
TRBD1	TRBV6-5	.	TRBJ1-2	TGTGCCAGCACCACGGGACAGGGAGAGGGCTACACCTTC	CASTTGQGEGYTF
.	TRBV5-1	once	TRBJ2-2	TGCGCCAGCAGCTTGGCCCCGTCCGACGGGGAGCTGTTTTTT	CASSLAPSDGELFF
.	TRBV7-8	few	TRBJ1-5	TGTGCCAGCAGCTTTCAGGCTCGCAATCAGCCCCAGCATTTT	CASSFQARNQPQHF